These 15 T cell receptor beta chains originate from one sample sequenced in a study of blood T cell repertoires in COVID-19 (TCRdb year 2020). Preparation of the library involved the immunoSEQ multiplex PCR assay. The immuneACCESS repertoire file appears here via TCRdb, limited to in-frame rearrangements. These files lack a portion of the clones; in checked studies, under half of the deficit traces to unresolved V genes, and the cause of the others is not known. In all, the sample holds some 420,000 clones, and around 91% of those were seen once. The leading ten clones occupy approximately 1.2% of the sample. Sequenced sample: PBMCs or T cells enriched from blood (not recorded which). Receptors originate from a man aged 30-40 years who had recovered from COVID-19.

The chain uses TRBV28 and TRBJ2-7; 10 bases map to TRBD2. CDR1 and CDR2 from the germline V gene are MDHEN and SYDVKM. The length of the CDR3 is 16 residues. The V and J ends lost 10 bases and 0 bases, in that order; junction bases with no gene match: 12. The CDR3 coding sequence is TGTGCCACAACGCCGGGACTAGCGTCTTCCTCCTACGAGCAGTACTTC. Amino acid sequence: CATTPGLASSSYEQYF.

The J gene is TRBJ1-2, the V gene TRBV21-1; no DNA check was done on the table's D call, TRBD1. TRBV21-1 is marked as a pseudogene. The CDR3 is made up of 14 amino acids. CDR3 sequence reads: CASSKSTGIYGYTF. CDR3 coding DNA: TGTGCCAGCAGCAAAAGCACAGGGATATATGGCTACACCTTC.

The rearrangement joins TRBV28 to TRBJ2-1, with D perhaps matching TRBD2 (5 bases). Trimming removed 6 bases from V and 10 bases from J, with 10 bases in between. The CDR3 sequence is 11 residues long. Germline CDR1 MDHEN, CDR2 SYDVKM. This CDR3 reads CASRRAREQFF. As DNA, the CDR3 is TGTGCCAGCAGGAGGGCCAGGGAGCAGTTCTTC. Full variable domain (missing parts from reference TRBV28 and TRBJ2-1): DVKVTQSSRYLVKRTGEKVFLECVQDMDHENMFWYRQDPGLGLRLIYFSYDVKMKEKGDIPEGYSVSREKKERFSLILESASTNQTSMYLCASRRAREQFFGPGTRLTVL.

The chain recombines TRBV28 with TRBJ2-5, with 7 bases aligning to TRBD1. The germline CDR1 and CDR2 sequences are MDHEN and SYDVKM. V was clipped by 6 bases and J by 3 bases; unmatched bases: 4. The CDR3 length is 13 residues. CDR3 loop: CASREGQKETQYF. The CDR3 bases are TGTGCCAGCAGAGAGGGACAGAAAGAGACCCAGTACTTC. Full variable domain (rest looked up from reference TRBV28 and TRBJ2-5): DVKVTQSSRYLVKRTGEKVFLECVQDMDHENMFWYRQDPGLGLRLIYFSYDVKMKEKGDIPEGYSVSREKKERFSLILESASTNQTSMYLCASREGQKETQYFGPGTRLLVL.

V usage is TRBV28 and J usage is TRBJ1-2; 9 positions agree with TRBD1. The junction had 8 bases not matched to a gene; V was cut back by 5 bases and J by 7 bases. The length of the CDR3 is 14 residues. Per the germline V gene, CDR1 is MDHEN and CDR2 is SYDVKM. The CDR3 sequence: CASSLTGGLFGYTF. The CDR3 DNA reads TGTGCCAGCAGTCTTACAGGGGGCCTGTTTGGCTACACCTTC.

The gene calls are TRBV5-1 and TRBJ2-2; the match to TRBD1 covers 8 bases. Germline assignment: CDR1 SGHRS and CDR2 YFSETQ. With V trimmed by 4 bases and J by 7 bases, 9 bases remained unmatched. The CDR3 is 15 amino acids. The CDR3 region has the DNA TGCGCCAGCAGCATCGGACAGGGTGGTGGCGGGGAGCTGTTTTTT. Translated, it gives CASSIGQGGGGELFF. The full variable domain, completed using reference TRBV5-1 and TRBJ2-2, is KAGVTQTPRYLIKTRGQQVTLSCSPISGHRSVSWYQQTPGQGLQFLFEYFSETQRNKGNFPGRFSGRQFSNSRSEMNVSTLELGDSALYLCASSIGQGGGGELFFGEGSRLTVL.

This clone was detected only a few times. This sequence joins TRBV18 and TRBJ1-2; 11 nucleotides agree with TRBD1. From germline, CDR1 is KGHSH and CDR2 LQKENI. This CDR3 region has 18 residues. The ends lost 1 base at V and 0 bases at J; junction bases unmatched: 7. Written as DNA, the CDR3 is TGTGCCAGCTCACCACTTGGACAGGGGGCTACCCCTAACTATGGCTACACCTTC. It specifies CASSPLGQGATPNYGYTF.

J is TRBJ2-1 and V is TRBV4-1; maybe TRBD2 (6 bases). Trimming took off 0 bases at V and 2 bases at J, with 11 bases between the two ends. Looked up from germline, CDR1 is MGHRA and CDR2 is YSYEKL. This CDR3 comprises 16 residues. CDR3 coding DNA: TGCGCCAGCAGCCAAGAGGGTAGCGGTCCCTACAATGAGCAGTTCTTC. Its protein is CASSQEGSGPYNEQFF.

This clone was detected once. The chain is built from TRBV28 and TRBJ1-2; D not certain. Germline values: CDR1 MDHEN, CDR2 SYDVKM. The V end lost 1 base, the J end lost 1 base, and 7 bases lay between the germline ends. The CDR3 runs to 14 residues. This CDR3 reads CASSLSRGNYGYTF. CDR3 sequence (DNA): TGTGCCAGCAGTTTATCCCGGGGTAACTATGGCTACACCTTC.

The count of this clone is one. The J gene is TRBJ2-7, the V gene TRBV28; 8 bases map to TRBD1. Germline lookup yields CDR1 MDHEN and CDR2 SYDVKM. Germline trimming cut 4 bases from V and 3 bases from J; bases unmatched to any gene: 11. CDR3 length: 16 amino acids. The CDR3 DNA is TGTGCCAGCAGTTGGGGACAGGCGGCCTTTTACTACGAGCAGTACTTC. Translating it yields CASSWGQAAFYYEQYF. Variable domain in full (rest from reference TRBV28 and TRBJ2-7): DVKVTQSSRYLVKRTGEKVFLECVQDMDHENMFWYRQDPGLGLRLIYFSYDVKMKEKGDIPEGYSVSREKKERFSLILESASTNQTSMYLCASSWGQAAFYYEQYFGPGTRLTVT.

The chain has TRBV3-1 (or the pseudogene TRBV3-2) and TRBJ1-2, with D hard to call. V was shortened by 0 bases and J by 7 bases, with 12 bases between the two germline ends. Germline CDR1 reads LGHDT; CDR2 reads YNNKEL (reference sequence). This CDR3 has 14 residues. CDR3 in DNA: TGTGCCAGCAGCCAAGAGTATAGACGGGGTGGCTACACCTTC. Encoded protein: CASSQEYRRGGYTF.

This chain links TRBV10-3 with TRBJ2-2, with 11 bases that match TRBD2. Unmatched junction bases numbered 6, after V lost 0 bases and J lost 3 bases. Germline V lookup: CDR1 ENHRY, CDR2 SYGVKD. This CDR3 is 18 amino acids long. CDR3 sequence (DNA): TGTGCCATCAGTGAGTCGTATACTAGCGGGAGACACACCGGGGAGCTGTTTTTT. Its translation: CAISESYTSGRHTGELFF.

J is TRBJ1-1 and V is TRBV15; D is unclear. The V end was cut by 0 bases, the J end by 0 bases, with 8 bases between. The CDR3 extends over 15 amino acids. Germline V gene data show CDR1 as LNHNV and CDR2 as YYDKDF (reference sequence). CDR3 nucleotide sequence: TGTGCCACCAGCAGAGATAGAGTCATGAACACTGAAGCTTTCTTT. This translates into CATSRDRVMNTEAFF. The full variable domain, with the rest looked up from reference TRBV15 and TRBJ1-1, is DAMVIQNPRYQVTQFGKPVTLSCSQTLNHNVMYWYQQKSSQAPKLLFHYYDKDFNNEADTPDNFQSRRPNTSFCFLDIRSPGLGDTAMYLCATSRDRVMNTEAFFGQGTRLTVV.

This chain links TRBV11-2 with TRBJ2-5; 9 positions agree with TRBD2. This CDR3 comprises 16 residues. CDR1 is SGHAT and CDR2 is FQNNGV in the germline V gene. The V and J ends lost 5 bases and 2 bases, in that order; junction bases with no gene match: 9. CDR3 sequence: CASSPTGGREQETQYF. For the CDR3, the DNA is TGTGCCAGCAGCCCTACTGGCGGGAGGGAGCAAGAGACCCAGTACTTC.

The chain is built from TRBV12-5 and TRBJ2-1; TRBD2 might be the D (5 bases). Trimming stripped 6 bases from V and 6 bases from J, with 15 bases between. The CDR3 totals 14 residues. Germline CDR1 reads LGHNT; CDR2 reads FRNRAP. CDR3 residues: CASGSGSPSNEQFF. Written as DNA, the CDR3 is TGTGCTAGTGGATCGGGGAGCCCCAGCAATGAGCAGTTCTTC. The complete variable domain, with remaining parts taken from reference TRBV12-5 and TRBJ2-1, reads DARVTQTPRHKVTEMGQEVTMRCQPILGHNTVFWYRQTMMQGLELLAYFRNRAPLDDSGMPKDRFSAEMPDATLATLKIQPSEPRDSAVYFCASGSGSPSNEQFFGPGTRLTVL.